The 27 T cell receptor beta chains listed next were all sequenced from one sample in a study of long-term antiretroviral therapy in people with HIV (dated 2022 in TCRdb). The immunoSEQ hsTCRB v3.0 assay was used at survey level resolution for TRB variable region sequencing. TCRdb took this table from immuneACCESS and kept in-frame rearrangements with V and J called. Such tables lack part of the clones; where checked against another copy, unresolved V genes explain under half of the gap, and the rest is unexplained. The sample table contains 20,000 to 25,000 clones; only one count was recorded for around 93% of them. In total, the top ten clones hold about 7.3% of the sample. The material was unsorted PBMCs, obtained 4.4 years after starting antiretroviral therapy. Receptors originate from a woman aged 45-60 years with HIV.

V and J are TRBV7-2 and TRBJ1-1, with D maybe TRBD1 (6 bases). The CDR3 length is 13 residues. Between the trimmed V and J ends, which lost 4 bases and 6 bases, there was a span of 12 bases. Germline V gives CDR1 SGHTA, CDR2 FQGNSA. CDR3: CASSSSGGAEAFF. In nucleotides, the CDR3 is TGTGCCAGCAGCTCCTCGGGGGGCGCTGAAGCTTTCTTT.

The rearrangement links TRBV28 to TRBJ2-5; perhaps TRBD1 as D (6 bases). The ends were cut back, 0 bases at V and 2 bases at J, with 16 bases in the middle. The CDR3 sequence is 17 residues long. Germline V gene sequence: CDR1 MDHEN, CDR2 SYDVKM. The CDR3 here is CASSLWTKTGVQETQYF. Here the CDR3 DNA reads TGTGCCAGCAGTTTATGGACCAAGACAGGAGTTCAAGAGACCCAGTACTTC.

In this sample, this clone turned up once. This chain joins TRBV2 and TRBJ1-2; D possibly corresponds to TRBD1 (6 bases). This CDR3 has 12 amino acids. Germline assignment: CDR1 SNHLY and CDR2 FYNNEI. V was trimmed by 6 bases and J by 6 bases, leaving 11 bases between them. In DNA form, the CDR3 reads TGTGCCAGCAGACCCAGGGGTCATGGCTACACCTTC. Its translation: CASRPRGHGYTF.

This rearrangement joins TRBV7-3 to TRBJ2-3; 16 bases match TRBD2. The junction had 3 bases not matched to a gene; V was cut back by 5 bases and J by 4 bases. Germline CDR1 reads SGHTA; CDR2 reads FQGTGA. The CDR3 covers 16 residues. The CDR3 spells CASSPGLAGGADTQYF. Written as DNA, the CDR3 is TGTGCCAGCAGCCCGGGACTAGCGGGGGGGGCAGATACGCAGTATTTT.

This chain joins TRBV29-1 and TRBJ2-7; possible D gene TRBD2, 6 bases. V dropped 0 bases and J dropped 6 bases, with 12 bases sitting between them. There are 13 residues in the CDR3. CDR1 and CDR2 from the germline V gene are SQVTM and ANQGSEA. The CDR3 DNA follows: TGCAGCGTTGAAGAAGGACGGGGAGGCGAGCAGTACTTC. It yields the protein CSVEEGRGGEQYF.

Here the CDR3 reads CASSPDMDRSGYTF. In DNA form, the CDR3 reads TGTGCCAGCTCACCCGACATGGACCGAAGTGGCTACACCTTC. The chain couples TRBV18 to TRBJ1-2; D is unresolved. V gave up 3 bases and J gave up 7 bases, with 15 bases separating them. Germline assignment: CDR1 KGHSH and CDR2 LQKENI. The CDR3 consists of 14 residues. Full variable domain (rest looked up from reference TRBV18 and TRBJ1-2): NAGVMQNPRHLVRRRGQEARLRCSPMKGHSHVYWYRQLPEEGLKFMVYLQKENIIDESGMPKERFSAEFPKEGPSILRIQQVVRGDSAAYFCASSPDMDRSGYTFGSGTRLTVV.

The gene calls are TRBV5-6 and TRBJ2-5; maybe TRBD2 (6 bases). The CDR3 length is 15 residues. Germline CDR1 and CDR2: SGHDT and YYEEEE. V was pared by 4 bases and J by 5 bases, with 18 bases between. This CDR3 reads CASSRRPGVGETQYF. DNA for the CDR3: TGTGCCAGCAGCAGACGACCGGGGGTAGGGGAGACCCAGTACTTC.

This sequence joins TRBV4-1 and TRBJ2-1; possible D gene TRBD2, 6 bases. CDR3 length equals 17 residues. V gave up 0 bases and J gave up 6 bases, with 18 bases separating them. The germline gives CDR1 MGHRA, CDR2 YSYEKL. DNA of the CDR3: TGCGCCAGCAGCCAAGATAGTAGGACTACACGTCCCAATGAGCAGTTCTTC. It yields the protein CASSQDSRTTRPNEQFF.

This clone was observed a single time. The chain couples TRBV5-1 to TRBJ2-3, with 14 bases fitting TRBD2. The CDR3 has 16 residues. Germline V gene sequence: CDR1 SGHRS, CDR2 YFSETQ. V was pared by 4 bases and J by 1 base, with 2 bases of the junction left unmatched. The CDR3 DNA reads as TGCGCCAGCAGCCTGGGACTAGCGGGGGGCACAGATACGCAGTATTTT. It translates to CASSLGLAGGTDTQYF. The complete variable domain, with remaining parts taken from reference TRBV5-1 and TRBJ2-3, reads KAGVTQTPRYLIKTRGQQVTLSCSPISGHRSVSWYQQTPGQGLQFLFEYFSETQRNKGNFPGRFSGRQFSNSRSEMNVSTLELGDSALYLCASSLGLAGGTDTQYFGPGTRLTVL.

This chain connects TRBV5-1 to TRBJ1-1; 7 bases map to TRBD1. CDR1 SGHRS and CDR2 YFSETQ come from the germline V gene. This CDR3 spans 14 amino acids. Unmatched junction bases numbered 3, after V lost 3 bases and J lost 1 base. The CDR3 sequence is CASSWDSPNTEAFF. The CDR3 coding sequence is TGCGCCAGCAGCTGGGACAGCCCGAACACTGAAGCTTTCTTT.

The rearrangement uses TRBV27 and TRBJ1-4; unclear D gene. This CDR3 is 15 amino acids long. Germline assignment: CDR1 MNHEY and CDR2 SMNVEV (reference sequence). V was trimmed by 5 bases and J by 7 bases, leaving 17 bases between them. In DNA form, the CDR3 reads TGTGCCAGCAGTCCACCCCTCGAATATGGTGAAAAACTGTTTTTT. Residues: CASSPPLEYGEKLFF.

V is TRBV2 and J is TRBJ1-1; maybe TRBD1 (6 bases). V was trimmed by 7 bases and J by 5 bases, leaving 14 bases between them. Germline V gene lookup returns CDR1 SNHLY and CDR2 FYNNEI. This CDR3 has 13 residues. The CDR3 DNA reads TGTGCCAGCACGCGACAGGAGGGGACTGAAGCTTTCTTT. Translation: CASTRQEGTEAFF. Full variable domain (rest looked up from reference TRBV2 and TRBJ1-1): EPEVTQTPSHQVTQMGQEVILRCVPISNHLYFYWYRQILGQKVEFLVSFYNNEISEKSEIFDDQFSVERPDGSNFTLKIRSTKLEDSAMYFCASTRQEGTEAFFGQGTRLTVV.

The chain recombines TRBV6-5 with TRBJ1-2; tentative D call: TRBD1 (6 bases). The CDR3 runs to 13 residues. With 4 bases removed from V and 8 bases from J, the gap between germline ends came to 14 bases. The germline V gene has CDR1 MNHEY and CDR2 SVGAGI. The CDR3, as DNA: TGTGCCAGCAGTTTCAGGGGATTCGGCGGCTACACCTTC. The encoded protein is CASSFRGFGGYTF.

The chain links TRBV5-1 to TRBJ2-5, with 8 positions matching TRBD2. Germline loops: CDR1 SGHRS, CDR2 YFSETQ. V lost 3 bases, J lost 3 bases, and 1 base stayed unmatched. This CDR3 has 13 residues. The CDR3 DNA sequence: TGCGCCAGCAGCTCACTAGCGGAAGAGACCCAGTACTTC. This sequence encodes CASSSLAEETQYF.

The chain couples TRBV7-9 to TRBJ2-5, with D possibly called TRBD1 or TRBD2 (5 bases each). CDR1 and CDR2 (germline): SEHNR, FQNEAQ (reference sequence). This CDR3 comprises 14 residues. V dropped 5 bases and J dropped 1 base, with 11 bases sitting between them. CDR3 sequence (DNA): TGTGCCAGCAGCCCCCGGGACGGCCAAGAGACCCAGTACTTC. This sequence encodes CASSPRDGQETQYF.

V usage is TRBV6-4 and J usage is TRBJ1-6, with unresolved D. V dropped 3 bases and J dropped 14 bases, with 14 bases sitting between them. CDR3 size: 13 residues. Germline V gene data show CDR1 as MRHNA and CDR2 as SNTAGT. DNA for the CDR3: TGTGCCAGCAGTGAAAGCGAACGCGGGGCCCTCCACTTT. It is translated as CASSESERGALHF.

The chain carries TRBV5-4 and TRBJ2-2; perhaps TRBD1 as D (5 bases). There are 15 residues in the CDR3. Germline assignment: CDR1 SGHNT and CDR2 YYREEE (reference sequence). Trimming took off 4 bases at V and 5 bases at J, with 15 bases between the two ends. The CDR3 nucleotides are TGTGCCAGCAGCGATCGGTCGACAGTTACCGGGGAGCTGTTTTTT. Its translation is CASSDRSTVTGELFF. Full variable domain (rest looked up from reference TRBV5-4 and TRBJ2-2): ETGVTQSPTHLIKTRGQQVTLRCSSQSGHNTVSWYQQALGQGPQFIFQYYREEENGRGNFPPRFSGLQFPNYSSELNVNALELDDSALYLCASSDRSTVTGELFFGEGSRLTVL.

V and J are TRBV2 and TRBJ1-5, with a tentative D call TRBD1 (6 bases). V lost 2 bases to trimming and J lost 11 bases, with 16 bases between them. Per the germline V gene, CDR1 is SNHLY and CDR2 is FYNNEI. This CDR3 is 14 amino acids long. This CDR3 reads CASSEYGGRAAQHF. For the CDR3, the DNA is TGTGCCAGCAGTGAATATGGGGGCAGGGCGGCCCAGCATTTT.

J is TRBJ2-7 and V is TRBV9; 9 positions agree with TRBD2. This CDR3 contains 15 residues. CDR1 is SGDLS, CDR2 YYNGEE, per germline. V was clipped by 0 bases and J by 5 bases; unmatched bases: 6. The DNA for the CDR3 is TGTGCCAGCAGCGTAGACGGCGGGGGGGCCAACGAGCAGTACTTC. Protein: CASSVDGGGANEQYF. Variable domain in full (rest from reference TRBV9 and TRBJ2-7): DSGVTQTPKHLITATGQRVTLRCSPRSGDLSVYWYQQSLDQGLQFLIQYYNGEERAKGNILERFSAQQFPDLHSELNLSSLELGDSALYFCASSVDGGGANEQYFGPGTRLTVT.

The chain combines TRBV6-5 with TRBJ1-6; no clear D. Germline V lookup: CDR1 MNHEY, CDR2 SVGAGI. The CDR3 length is 13 residues. Trimming stripped 6 bases from V and 8 bases from J, with 11 bases between. The CDR3 here is CASSPFLDSPLHF. CDR3 bases: TGTGCCAGCAGCCCATTCCTGGATTCACCCCTCCACTTT.

Here the CDR3 reads CASSASWAEQYF. The CDR3 DNA is TGTGCCAGCAGCGCCTCATGGGCCGAGCAGTACTTC. The chain has TRBV6-1 and TRBJ2-7; D remains ambiguous. The germline V and J ends were trimmed by 6 bases and 6 bases, with 12 bases remaining between them. Germline lookup yields CDR1 MNHNS and CDR2 SASEGT. CDR3 length: 12 amino acids.

J is TRBJ2-2 and V is TRBV11-3, with D perhaps TRBD2 (5 bases). V was clipped by 1 base and J by 1 base, with 7 bases between them. Per germline, CDR1 SGHNT and CDR2 YENEEA. CDR3 length: 15 residues. This CDR3 reads CASSLVAGNTGELFF. As DNA, the CDR3 is TGTGCCAGCAGCTTAGTTGCGGGGAACACCGGGGAGCTGTTTTTT.

This clone came up a few times. The genes are TRBV4-2 and TRBJ1-5, with 7 bases matching TRBD1. The CDR3 has 15 residues. J was trimmed by 0 bases and V by 4 bases; bases with no gene match: 3. Germline CDR1 and CDR2: LGHNA and YNFKEQ. The CDR3 DNA reads as TGTGCCAGCAGCCCGGGACAGAATAGCAATCAGCCCCAGCATTTT. This gives the protein CASSPGQNSNQPQHF.

The chain employs TRBV6-5 and TRBJ1-4, with D hard to call. Germline assignment: CDR1 MNHEY and CDR2 SVGAGI. The CDR3 is made up of 15 amino acids. V dropped 3 bases and J dropped 6 bases, with 14 bases sitting between them. CDR3 nucleotides: TGTGCCAGCAGTTATACACTCACCGGCGATGAAAAACTGTTTTTT. Amino acids: CASSYTLTGDEKLFF.

V gene TRBV6-1 combines with J gene TRBJ2-7; TRBD2 agrees at 7 bases. J was trimmed by 7 bases and V by 7 bases; bases with no gene match: 13. The CDR3 consists of 14 residues. Per the germline V gene, CDR1 is MNHNS and CDR2 is SASEGT. CDR3 amino acids: CASIPPGQGGEQYF. The CDR3 bases are TGTGCCAGCATTCCCCCGGGGCAGGGAGGGGAGCAGTACTTC.

This chain joins TRBV9 and TRBJ1-6; D uncertain. Trimming pared 4 bases from V and 5 bases from J, leaving 16 bases between. The CDR3 runs to 16 residues. Germline-derived CDR1 and CDR2 are SGDLS and YYNGEE. CDR3 sequence: CASSPLPGSDNSPLHF. Written as DNA, the CDR3 is TGTGCCAGCAGCCCTCTCCCGGGGTCCGATAATTCACCCCTCCACTTT.

The V and J genes are TRBV27 and TRBJ1-6, with 7 positions matching TRBD1. The CDR3 covers 16 residues. From germline, CDR1 is MNHEY and CDR2 SMNVEV (reference sequence). Trimming removed 4 bases from V and 6 bases from J; junction bases left unmatched: 9. CDR3 DNA sequence: TGTGCCAGCAGTTCGAATTCAGGGGGTGGTAATTCACCCCTCCACTTT. This translates into CASSSNSGGGNSPLHF.